This TCR beta chain originates from a study of blood T cell repertoires in COVID-19. On the study more broadly: Specimens from acute and convalescent COVID-19 originated in the United States, Italy and Spain. PBMCs, B-cell-depleted T cells, or T cells provided the cDNA or gDNA that made up the material.

The protocol was immunoSEQ multiplex PCR, while the TCRdb copy is restricted to in-frame clones and leaves out a portion. The data contain roughly 59,000 clones, 83% of them seen just once; the ten biggest clones take up 6% to 6.5%. Trimming pared 1 base from V and 1 base from J, leaving 5 bases between. This CDR3 has 15 amino acids. Germline V gene data show CDR1 as LGHNA and CDR2 as YNFKEQ. The sample comprised peripheral blood. This receptor was obtained from a human donor in a cohort sampled during active COVID-19. The V gene is TRBV4-2, the J gene TRBJ2-6; possibly TRBD1 for D (5 bases). The CDR3 sequence: CASSQGQSGANVLTF. In DNA form, the CDR3 reads TGTGCCAGCAGCCAAGGACAGTCTGGGGCCAACGTCCTGACTTTC.